Listed below are T cell receptor beta chains from one sample, sequenced in a study of shared clonotypes between healthy human individuals. Only in-frame clones appear in the TCRdb table, and some are missing; sequencing was by immunoSEQ multiplex PCR. The sample contains around 1,900,000 clones, approximately 92% of which appear only once. The sequenced sample consisted of naive CD8+ T cells from PBMCs. The source is a young man in good health. Some clones in this sample may be carry-over from other donors' samples. Both conserved end residues are part of each CDR3. Each record gives: J gene, V gene, clone size, D gene, CDR3 protein, CDR3 DNA. D genes are given only for firm matches. The size field is filled for only some rows; it gives once, few, many or a size class.

TRBJ2-5,TRBV15,-,-,CATSRDYLLRDETQYF,TGTGCCACCAGCAGAGATTATCTTCTTAGGGATGAGACCCAGTACTTC
TRBJ1-1,TRBV7-9,once,-,CASSPPTRHTEAFF,TGTGCCAGCAGCCCCCCGACCCGGCACACTGAAGCTTTCTTT
TRBJ2-1,TRBV27,-,TRBD1,CASSPWTGLDNEQFF,TGTGCCAGCAGTCCCTGGACAGGGTTAGACAATGAGCAGTTCTTC
TRBJ1-2,TRBV28,-,-,CASRLRQSLAYGYTF,TGTGCCAGCAGGCTTCGACAGAGCCTCGCGTATGGCTACACCTTC
TRBJ1-3,TRBV28,-,-,CASSMGRSGNTIYF,TGTGCCAGCAGTATGGGGCGATCTGGAAACACCATATATTTT
TRBJ1-4,TRBV19,-,-,CASSGYPTPTNEKLFF,TGTGCCAGTAGTGGTTACCCGACACCTACTAATGAAAAACTGTTTTTT
TRBJ2-1,TRBV30,-,-,CAWGDNEQFF,TGTGCCTGGGGGGACAATGAGCAGTTCTTC
TRBJ2-7,TRBV9,-,TRBD1,CASSPTGLEQYF,TGTGCCAGCAGCCCGACAGGGCTCGAGCAGTACTTC
TRBJ1-1,TRBV5-4,-,-,CASRASLTDTEAFF,TGTGCCAGCAGGGCCTCCCTCACGGACACTGAAGCTTTCTTT
TRBJ2-1,TRBV7-9,-,-,CASSSGGRSSYNEQFF,TGTGCCAGCAGCTCGGGCGGACGGAGCTCCTACAATGAGCAGTTCTTC
TRBJ1-1,TRBV7-6,-,-,CASSRGDLNTEAFF,TGTGCCAGCAGCAGAGGGGACTTGAACACTGAAGCTTTCTTT
TRBJ1-2,TRBV9,-,-,CASSVEGYAYGYTF,TGTGCCAGCAGCGTAGAGGGTTACGCCTATGGCTACACCTTC